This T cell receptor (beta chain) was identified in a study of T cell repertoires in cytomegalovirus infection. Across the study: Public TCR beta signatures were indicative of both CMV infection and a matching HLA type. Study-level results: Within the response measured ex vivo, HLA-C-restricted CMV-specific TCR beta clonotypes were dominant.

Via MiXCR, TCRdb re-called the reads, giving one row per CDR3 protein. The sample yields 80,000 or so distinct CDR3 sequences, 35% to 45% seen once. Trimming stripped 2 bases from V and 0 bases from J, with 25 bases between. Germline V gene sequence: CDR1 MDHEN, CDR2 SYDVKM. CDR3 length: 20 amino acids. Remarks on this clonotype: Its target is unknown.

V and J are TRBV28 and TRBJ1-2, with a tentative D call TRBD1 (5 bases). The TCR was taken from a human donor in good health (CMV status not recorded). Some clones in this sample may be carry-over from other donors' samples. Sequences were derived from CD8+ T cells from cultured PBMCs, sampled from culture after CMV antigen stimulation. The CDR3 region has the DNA TGTGCCAGCAGTTTAGCTACACCGGGGCGAAACCTTTTTACTAACTATGGCTACACCTTC. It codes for CASSLATPGRNLFTNYGYTF.